The TCR beta chain described here comes from a study of T cell repertoires in cytomegalovirus infection. Study-level results: CMV-specific TCR beta clonotypes restricted by HLA-C dominated the ex vivo response. Identification of carriers of CMV plus the relevant HLA was achieved through cumulative public TCR beta family frequency.

MiXCR, applied by TCRdb to the reads, yields one record per CDR3 protein. This table holds 510,000 or so distinct CDR3 sequences, about a quarter found once. This clonotype has just a few counts. Its antigen is unknown. The source of this sequence is a human donor in good health (CMV status not recorded). Some clones in this sample may be carry-over from other donors' samples. The sample consisted of PBMCs.

The DNA of the CDR3 is TGTGCCAGTAGTTACAGGTCGGCAGGCTACACCTTC. Protein sequence: CASSYRSAGYTF. The chain links TRBV19 to TRBJ1-2, with D maybe TRBD1 (5 bases). The germline V gene has CDR1 LNHDA and CDR2 SQIVND (reference sequence). The V gene lost 5 bases and the J gene lost 8 bases, with 12 bases spanning the gap. CDR3 length equals 12 residues.